The present T cell receptor (beta chain) was sequenced within a study of control samples from healthy donors and cancer patients. The length of the CDR3 is 14 residues. Looked up from germline, CDR1 is SGHDN and CDR2 is FVKESK. Trimming removed 3 bases from V and 7 bases from J; junction bases left unmatched: 6. Using immunoSEQ multiplex PCR, the repertoire was profiled, and TCRdb retains in-frame clones only, with some absent. The sample shows 89,000 or so clones, 70% to 90% of them seen only once. Sample: blood. This sequence originates from a man aged 50-60 years in good health. This rearrangement joins TRBV14 to TRBJ2-5; 9 nucleotides match TRBD1. CDR3 residues: CASSQEGQGRTQYF. The CDR3, as DNA: TGTGCCAGCAGCCAGGAAGGACAGGGGCGGACCCAGTACTTC.